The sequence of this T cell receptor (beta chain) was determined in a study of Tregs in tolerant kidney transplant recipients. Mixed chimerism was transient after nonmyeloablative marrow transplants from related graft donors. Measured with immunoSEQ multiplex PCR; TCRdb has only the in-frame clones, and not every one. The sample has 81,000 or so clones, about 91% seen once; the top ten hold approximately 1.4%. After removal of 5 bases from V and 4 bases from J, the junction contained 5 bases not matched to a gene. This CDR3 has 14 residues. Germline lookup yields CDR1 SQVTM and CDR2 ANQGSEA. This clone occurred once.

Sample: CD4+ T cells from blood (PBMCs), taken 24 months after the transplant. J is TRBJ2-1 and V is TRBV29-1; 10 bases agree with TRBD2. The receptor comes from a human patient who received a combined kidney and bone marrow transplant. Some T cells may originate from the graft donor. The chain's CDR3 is CSVLSSGGYNEQFF. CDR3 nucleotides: TGCAGCGTTCTATCTAGCGGGGGATACAATGAGCAGTTCTTC.